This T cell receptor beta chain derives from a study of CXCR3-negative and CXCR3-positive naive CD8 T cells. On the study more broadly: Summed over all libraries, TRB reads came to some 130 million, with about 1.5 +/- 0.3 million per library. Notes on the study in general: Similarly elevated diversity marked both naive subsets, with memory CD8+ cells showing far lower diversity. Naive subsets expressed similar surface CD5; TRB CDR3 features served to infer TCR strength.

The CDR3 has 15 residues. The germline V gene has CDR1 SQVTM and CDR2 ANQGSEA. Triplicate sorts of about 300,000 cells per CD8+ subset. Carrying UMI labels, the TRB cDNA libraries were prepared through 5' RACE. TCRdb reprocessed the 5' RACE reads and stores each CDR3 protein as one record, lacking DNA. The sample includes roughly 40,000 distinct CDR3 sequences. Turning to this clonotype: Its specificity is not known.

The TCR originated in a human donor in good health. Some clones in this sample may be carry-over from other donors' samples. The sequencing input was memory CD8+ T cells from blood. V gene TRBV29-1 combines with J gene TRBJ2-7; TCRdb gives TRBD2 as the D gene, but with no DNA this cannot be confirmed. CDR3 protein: CSVEATSGLAYEQYF.